This TCR beta chain was identified during a study of T-cell memory formation after mild COVID-19. About the study: The TCR clusters were mostly specific to one donor.

General study findings and limits: CD4/CD8 balance held among clones contracting day 15 to 85, and later expanders leaned CD4+. Prior to infection, memory already included some responding clones, suggesting cross-reactive memory joined.

TCRdb re-called the 5' RACE reads through MiXCR, storing one row per CDR3 protein. Of about 500,000 distinct CDR3 sequences listed, around 20% are singletons. Germline CDR1 MNHNY, CDR2 SVGAGI (reference sequence). V lost 8 bases and J lost 2, with 14 bases in between. This CDR3 contains 14 residues. About this clonotype: Antigen unknown.

Sequencing used PBMCs or a T cell subset sorted from them (not recorded which). The V and J genes are TRBV6-6 and TRBJ2-3, with a tentative D call TRBD2 (7 bases). This receptor was identified in an adult woman who had mild COVID-19 (a few samples of this study predate the infection). Cell type and time point are not known. CDR3 amino acids: CASGGGGPTDTQYF. The CDR3, as DNA: TGTGCCAGCGGAGGGGGGGGACCCACAGATACGCAGTATTTT.